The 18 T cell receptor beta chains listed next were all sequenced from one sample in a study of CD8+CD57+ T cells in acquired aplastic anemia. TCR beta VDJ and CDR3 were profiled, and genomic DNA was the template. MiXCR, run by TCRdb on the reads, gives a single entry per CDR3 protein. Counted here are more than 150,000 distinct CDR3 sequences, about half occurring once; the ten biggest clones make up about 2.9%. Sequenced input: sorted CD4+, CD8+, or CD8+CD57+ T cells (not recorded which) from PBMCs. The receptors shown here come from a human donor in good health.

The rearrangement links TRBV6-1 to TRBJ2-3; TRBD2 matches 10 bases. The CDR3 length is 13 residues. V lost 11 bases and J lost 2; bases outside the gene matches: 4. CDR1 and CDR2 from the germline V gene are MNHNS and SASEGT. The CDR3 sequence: CASSGGDTDTQYF. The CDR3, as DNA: TGTGCCTCCAGCGGGGGGGACACAGATACGCAGTATTTT.

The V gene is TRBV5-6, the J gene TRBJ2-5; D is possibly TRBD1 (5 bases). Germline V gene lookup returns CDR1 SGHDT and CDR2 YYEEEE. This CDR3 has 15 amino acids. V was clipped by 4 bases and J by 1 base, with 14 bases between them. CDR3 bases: TGTGCCAGCAGCCCCGGACAATTTCTCCAAGAGACCCAGTACTTC. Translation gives CASSPGQFLQETQYF.

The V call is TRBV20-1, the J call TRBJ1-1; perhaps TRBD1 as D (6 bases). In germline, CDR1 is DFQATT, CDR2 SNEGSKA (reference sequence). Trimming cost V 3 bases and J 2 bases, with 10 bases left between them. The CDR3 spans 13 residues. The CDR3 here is CSASGQTNTEAFF. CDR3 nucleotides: TGCAGTGCTAGCGGACAGACAAACACTGAAGCTTTCTTT.

Here the CDR3 reads CASKSMAGIYEQYF. The CDR3 DNA is TGCGCCAGCAAATCTATGGCGGGCATTTACGAGCAGTACTTC. The V and J genes are TRBV5-1 and TRBJ2-7; perhaps TRBD2 as D (5 bases). Germline assignment: CDR1 SGHRS and CDR2 YFSETQ. Trimming pared 6 bases from V and 4 bases from J, leaving 17 bases between. CDR3 length: 14 residues.

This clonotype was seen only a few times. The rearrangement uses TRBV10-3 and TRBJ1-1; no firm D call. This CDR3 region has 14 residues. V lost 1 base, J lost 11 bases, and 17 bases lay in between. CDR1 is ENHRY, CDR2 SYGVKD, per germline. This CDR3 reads CAISEFQETRPAFF. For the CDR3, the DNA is TGTGCCATCAGTGAGTTTCAGGAGACGAGGCCGGCTTTCTTT.

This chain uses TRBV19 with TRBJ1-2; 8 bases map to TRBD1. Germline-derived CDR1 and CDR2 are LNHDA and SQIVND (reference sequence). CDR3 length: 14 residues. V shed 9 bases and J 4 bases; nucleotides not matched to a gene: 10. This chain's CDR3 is CASRAGGSSYGYTF. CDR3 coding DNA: TGTGCCAGCAGGGCAGGGGGCTCCTCCTATGGCTACACCTTC.

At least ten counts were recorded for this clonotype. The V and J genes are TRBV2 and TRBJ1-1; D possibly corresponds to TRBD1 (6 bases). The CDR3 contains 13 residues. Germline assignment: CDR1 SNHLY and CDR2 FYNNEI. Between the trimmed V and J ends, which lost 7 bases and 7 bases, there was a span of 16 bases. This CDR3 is CASIKQGGGEAFF. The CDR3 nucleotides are TGTGCCAGCATAAAACAGGGAGGGGGTGAAGCTTTCTTT.

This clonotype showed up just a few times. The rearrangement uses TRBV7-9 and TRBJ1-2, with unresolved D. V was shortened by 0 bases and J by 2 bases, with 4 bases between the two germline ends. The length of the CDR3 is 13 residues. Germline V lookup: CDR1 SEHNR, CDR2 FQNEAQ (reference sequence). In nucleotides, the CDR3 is TGTGCCAGCAGCTTAGCTTCCAACTATGGCTACACCTTC. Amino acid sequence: CASSLASNYGYTF.

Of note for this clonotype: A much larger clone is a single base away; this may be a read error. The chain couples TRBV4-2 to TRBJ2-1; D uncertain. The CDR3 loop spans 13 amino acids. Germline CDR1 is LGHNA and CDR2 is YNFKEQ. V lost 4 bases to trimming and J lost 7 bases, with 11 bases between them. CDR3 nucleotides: TGTGCCAGCAGCCGAGAGAGGCTAAATGAGCAGTTCTTC. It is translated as CASSRERLNEQFF.

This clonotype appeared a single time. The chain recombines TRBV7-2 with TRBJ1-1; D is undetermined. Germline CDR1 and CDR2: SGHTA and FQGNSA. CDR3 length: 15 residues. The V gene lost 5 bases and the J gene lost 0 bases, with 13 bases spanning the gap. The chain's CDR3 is CASSTPPVMNTEAFF. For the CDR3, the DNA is TGTGCCAGCAGCACCCCGCCAGTCATGAACACTGAAGCTTTCTTT.

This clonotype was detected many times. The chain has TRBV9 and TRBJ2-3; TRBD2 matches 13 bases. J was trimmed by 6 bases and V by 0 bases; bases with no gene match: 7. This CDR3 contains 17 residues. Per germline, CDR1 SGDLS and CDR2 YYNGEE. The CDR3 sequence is CASSVAGTSGTQDTQYF. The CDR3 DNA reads TGTGCCAGCAGCGTAGCTGGGACTAGCGGGACTCAGGATACGCAGTATTTT.

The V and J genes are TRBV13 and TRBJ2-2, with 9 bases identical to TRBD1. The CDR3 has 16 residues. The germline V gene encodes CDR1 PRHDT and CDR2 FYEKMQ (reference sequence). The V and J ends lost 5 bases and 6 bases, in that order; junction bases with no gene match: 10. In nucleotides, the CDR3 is TGTGCCAGCAGCCTCTCGGGACAGGGCAATCCCGGGGAGCTGTTTTTT. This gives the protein CASSLSGQGNPGELFF.

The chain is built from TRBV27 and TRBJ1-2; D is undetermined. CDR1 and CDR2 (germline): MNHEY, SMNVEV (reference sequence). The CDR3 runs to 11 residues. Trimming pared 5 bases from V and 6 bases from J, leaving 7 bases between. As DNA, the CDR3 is TGTGCCAGCAGTACCGTGGATGGCTACACCTTC. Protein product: CASSTVDGYTF.

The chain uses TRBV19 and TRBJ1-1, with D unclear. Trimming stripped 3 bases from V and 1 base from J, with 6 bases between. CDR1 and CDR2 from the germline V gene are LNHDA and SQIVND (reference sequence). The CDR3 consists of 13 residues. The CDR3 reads CASSMGPNTEAFF. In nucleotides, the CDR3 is TGTGCCAGTAGTATGGGCCCGAACACTGAAGCTTTCTTT.

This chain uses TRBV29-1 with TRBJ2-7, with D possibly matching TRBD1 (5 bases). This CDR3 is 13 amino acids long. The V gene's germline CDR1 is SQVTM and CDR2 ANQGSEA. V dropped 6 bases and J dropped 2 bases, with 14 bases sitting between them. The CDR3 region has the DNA TGCAGCGTCCTGTTTGGACACACCTACGAGCAGTACTTC. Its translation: CSVLFGHTYEQYF.

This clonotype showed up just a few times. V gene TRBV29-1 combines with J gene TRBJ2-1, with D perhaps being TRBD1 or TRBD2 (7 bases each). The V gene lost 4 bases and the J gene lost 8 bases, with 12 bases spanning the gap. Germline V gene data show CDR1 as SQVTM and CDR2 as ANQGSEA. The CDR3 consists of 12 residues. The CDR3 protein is CSVGQGGDEQFF. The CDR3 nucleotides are TGCAGCGTTGGACAGGGAGGGGATGAGCAGTTCTTC.

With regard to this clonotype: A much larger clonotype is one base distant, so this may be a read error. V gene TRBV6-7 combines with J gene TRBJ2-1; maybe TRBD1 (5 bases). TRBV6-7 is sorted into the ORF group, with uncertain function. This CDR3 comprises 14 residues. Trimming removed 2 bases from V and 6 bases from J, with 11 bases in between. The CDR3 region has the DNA TGTGCCAGCAGTTACGTCAGGGCCTGCAATGAGCAGTTCTTC. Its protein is CASSYVRACNEQFF.

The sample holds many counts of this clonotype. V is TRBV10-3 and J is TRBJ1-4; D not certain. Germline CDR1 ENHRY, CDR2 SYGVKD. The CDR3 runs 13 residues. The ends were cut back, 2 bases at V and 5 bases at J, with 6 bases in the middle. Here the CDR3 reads CAISEGQNEKLFF. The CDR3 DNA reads TGTGCCATCAGTGAGGGGCAGAATGAAAAACTGTTTTTT.